These 10 T cell receptor beta chains share one sample of origin, sequenced in a study of T cells in Graves' hyperthyroidism and ophthalmopathy. Amplified TCR beta CDR3 regions derived from RNA transcripts. Initially, a first-round RT-PCR of the TCR CDR3 employed the HTBI primer set. MiXCR, run by TCRdb on the multiplex PCR reads, gives a single entry per CDR3 protein. The table includes approximately 560,000 distinct CDR3 sequences, approximately 14% detected once. The sequenced sample consisted of blood. These receptors were collected from a woman aged 25 to 39 with Graves' hyperthyroidism.

This clonotype was counted at least ten times. The chain uses TRBV20-1 and TRBJ2-4; TRBD2 matches at 9 bases. V was clipped by 0 bases and J by 5 bases; unmatched bases: 5. Germline V gene sequence: CDR1 DFQATT, CDR2 SNEGSKA (reference sequence). The CDR3 totals 15 residues. CDR3 bases: TGCAGTGCTAGAGATTTCGGACTAGCGCAAAACATTCAGTACTTC. Translating gives CSARDFGLAQNIQYF.

This clonotype was recorded at least ten times. The genes are TRBV11-1 and TRBJ2-7; no clear D gene. Trimming removed 5 bases at V and 4 bases at J, with 12 bases between. CDR1 and CDR2 (germline): SGHAT, FQDESV (reference sequence). The CDR3 runs 13 residues. This chain's CDR3 is CASSQRRGYEQYF. CDR3 DNA: TGTGCCAGCAGCCAACGGAGAGGTTACGAGCAGTACTTC.

CDR3 in DNA: TGTGCCAGCAGCGTCCTAGCGGAGACAGATACGCAGTATTTT. Encoded protein: CASSVLAETDTQYF. The rearrangement links TRBV7-3 to TRBJ2-3; 7 bases match TRBD2. CDR3 length equals 14 residues. The V and J ends lost 5 bases and 3 bases, in that order; junction bases with no gene match: 5. Germline values: CDR1 SGHTA, CDR2 FQGTGA.

This clonotype was found a few times. A much larger clone sits a single nucleotide away, making a read error possible. This rearrangement joins TRBV30 to TRBJ1-5; D not resolved. Germline V lookup: CDR1 GTSNPN, CDR2 SVGIG (reference sequence). V gave up 5 bases and J gave up 7 bases, with 15 bases separating them. CDR3 length: 13 residues. In DNA form, the CDR3 reads TGTGCCTGGTGTCTCGGGGTTCGGCAGCCCCAGCATTTT. It is translated as CAWCLGVRQPQHF.

This clonotype was detected once. A much more abundant neighbour one base away suggests this may be a read error. V is TRBV7-3 and J is TRBJ2-1; 9 positions agree with TRBD2. The CDR3 is 17 residues long. V dropped 5 bases and J dropped 12; count of bases not matched to a gene: 20. Per germline, CDR1 SGHTA and CDR2 FQGTGA. CDR3 sequence reads: CASSPVGVSGSGDVQFF. Here the CDR3 DNA reads TGTGCCAGCAGCCCCGTAGGGGTTAGCGGGAGCGGGGATGTGCAGTTCTTC.

At least ten counts were recorded for this clonotype. The V call is TRBV11-2, the J call TRBJ2-1, with a weak D call TRBD2 (6 bases). This CDR3 is built from 13 residues. V gave up 3 bases and J gave up 12 bases, with 15 bases separating them. Germline V lookup: CDR1 SGHAT, CDR2 FQNNGV. This CDR3 is CASSLEAGFVQFF. The CDR3 bases are TGTGCCAGCAGCTTGGAGGCGGGGTTTGTGCAGTTCTTC. The variable domain in full, with the rest retrieved from reference TRBV11-2 and TRBJ2-1, is EAGVAQSPRYKIIEKRQSVAFWCNPISGHATLYWYQQILGQGPKLLIQFQNNGVVDDSQLPKDRFSAERLKGVDSTLKIQPAKLEDSAVYLCASSLEAGFVQFFGPGTRLTVL.

This clonotype was seen ten or more times. V usage is TRBV7-9 and J usage is TRBJ2-1; 7 bases align to TRBD1. After removal of 5 bases from V and 2 bases from J, the junction contained 15 bases not matched to a gene. This CDR3 has 18 residues. The V gene's germline CDR1 is SEHNR and CDR2 FQNEAQ (reference sequence). CDR3 residues: CASSLYGSPGQTYNEQFF. For the CDR3, the DNA is TGTGCCAGCAGCCTTTATGGATCTCCGGGACAGACCTACAATGAGCAGTTCTTC.

This clonotype turned up a few times. V gene TRBV6-6 combines with J gene TRBJ2-7, with 9 bases aligning to TRBD1. Germline assignment: CDR1 MNHNY and CDR2 SVGAGI (reference sequence). V shed 2 bases, J shed 4 bases, and the junction held 3 bases outside the gene matches. The CDR3 is 14 amino acids. As DNA, the CDR3 is TGTGCCAGCAGTTACGGACAGGGGCAGTACGAGCAGTACTTC. This translates into CASSYGQGQYEQYF.

The chain has TRBV6-5 and TRBJ2-7; 9 positions match TRBD1. CDR3 length equals 15 residues. Per germline, CDR1 MNHEY and CDR2 SVGAGI. J was trimmed by 2 bases and V by 2 bases; bases with no gene match: 4. This CDR3 reads CASSYTGQGTYEQYF. CDR3 bases: TGTGCCAGCAGTTACACTGGACAGGGGACCTACGAGCAGTACTTC.

This clonotype was picked up many times. The chain uses TRBV18 and TRBJ2-2, with 13 bases identical to TRBD2. The germline V gene encodes CDR1 KGHSH and CDR2 LQKENI. The CDR3 loop spans 16 amino acids. V gave up 0 bases and J gave up 5 bases; unmatched junction bases: 0. CDR3 nucleotide sequence: TGTGCCAGCTCACCACCGGGACTAGCGGGAACCGGGGAGCTGTTTTTT. Residues: CASSPPGLAGTGELFF.